These 20 T cell receptor beta chains came from one sample sequenced in a study of blood T cell repertoires in COVID-19. The repertoire was sequenced with immunoSEQ multiplex PCR; TCRdb's copy has only in-frame clones and lacks some. The table records just over 250,000 clones, more than 75% of them present only once. What was sequenced was peripheral blood. Receptors were obtained from a man aged 40-49 years who had recovered from COVID-19.

The gene calls are TRBV6-5 and TRBJ2-7; D call uncertain. This CDR3 region has 15 residues. The germline CDR1 and CDR2 sequences are MNHEY and SVGAGI. V was pared by 5 bases and J by 1 base, with 15 bases between. The CDR3 nucleotides read TGTGCCAGCAGTCCCGATACGAGTTTTTCCTACGAGCAGTACTTC. Translation: CASSPDTSFSYEQYF.

The chain uses TRBV18 and TRBJ2-1, with 10 nucleotides matching TRBD2. The CDR3 runs to 16 residues. Germline assignment: CDR1 KGHSH and CDR2 LQKENI. V dropped 0 bases and J dropped 2; count of bases not matched to a gene: 1. The CDR3 protein is CASSPPLAGTYNEQFF. CDR3 bases: TGTGCCAGCTCACCACCACTAGCGGGGACCTACAATGAGCAGTTCTTC.

The V call is TRBV6-1, the J call TRBJ1-1; 9 nucleotides align to TRBD1. The CDR3 is made up of 15 amino acids. With 0 bases clipped from V and 9 bases from J, the junction kept 8 bases outside the gene matches. Per germline, CDR1 MNHNS and CDR2 SASEGT. The CDR3 loop is CASSEAGGTGRKAFF. In nucleotides, the CDR3 is TGTGCCAGCAGTGAAGCCGGGGGGACAGGGAGGAAAGCTTTCTTT.

This chain joins TRBV5-4 and TRBJ2-2, with 9 bases matching TRBD1. This CDR3 is 15 amino acids long. CDR1 is SGHNT and CDR2 is YYREEE in the germline V gene (reference sequence). V trimming: 5 bases; J trimming: 4 bases; junction bases outside the gene matches: 6. This CDR3 is CASSKQGAVTGELFF. CDR3 sequence (DNA): TGTGCCAGCAGTAAACAGGGGGCGGTCACCGGGGAGCTGTTTTTT. Full variable domain (outside the CDR3, taken from reference TRBV5-4 and TRBJ2-2): ETGVTQSPTHLIKTRGQQVTLRCSSQSGHNTVSWYQQALGQGPQFIFQYYREEENGRGNFPPRFSGLQFPNYSSELNVNALELDDSALYLCASSKQGAVTGELFFGEGSRLTVL.

This clone appeared a few times. The chain recombines TRBV19 with TRBJ2-5; 11 positions agree with TRBD2. The CDR3 has 14 amino acids. After removal of 3 bases from V and 7 bases from J, the junction contained 4 bases not matched to a gene. Germline CDR1 reads LNHDA; CDR2 reads SQIVND (reference sequence). This CDR3 reads CASSMGTSGRTQYF. CDR3 DNA sequence: TGTGCCAGTAGTATGGGAACTAGCGGGAGGACCCAGTACTTC.

The chain combines TRBV5-1 with TRBJ2-3, with TRBD2 matching over 8 bases. Germline CDR1 SGHRS, CDR2 YFSETQ. The CDR3 runs to 16 residues. V was clipped by 4 bases and J by 3 bases; unmatched bases: 10. CDR3 region: CASSSGTAGATDTQYF. DNA for the CDR3: TGCGCCAGCAGCAGTGGAACAGCGGGAGCGACAGATACGCAGTATTTT.

Only a few counts were recorded for this clone. The chain is built from TRBV27 and TRBJ1-3, with a weak D call TRBD1 (5 bases). Looked up from germline, CDR1 is MNHEY and CDR2 is SMNVEV (reference sequence). Between the trimmed V and J ends, which lost 4 bases and 4 bases, there was a span of 11 bases. This CDR3 is 14 amino acids long. CDR3 nucleotide sequence: TGTGCCAGCAGTTCCTTAGGGGTAGGAAACACCATATATTTT. Its protein product is CASSSLGVGNTIYF.

Details on this clone: This sample also contains other DNA sequences that code for the same CDR3. J is TRBJ2-6 and V is TRBV27; unclear D gene. Germline-derived CDR1 and CDR2 are MNHEY and SMNVEV (reference sequence). V shed 4 bases and J shed 0 bases, with 4 bases lying between them. CDR3 length: 14 amino acids. The CDR3 DNA follows: TGTGCCAGCAGTTCGGTCTCTGGGGCCAACGTCCTGACTTTC. This gives the protein CASSSVSGANVLTF.

This clone was found once. CDR3 DNA: TGTGCCAGCAGTTATAACAACCAGGGCGTTAACATTCAGTACTTC. This encodes CASSYNNQGVNIQYF. V and J are TRBV6-5 and TRBJ2-4; a weak D match, TRBD1 (5 bases). Trimming left V 3 bases short and J 7 bases short, with 16 bases between. This CDR3 has 15 residues. Germline V gene data show CDR1 as MNHEY and CDR2 as SVGAGI.

The chain couples TRBV9 to TRBJ1-2; 9 nucleotides agree with TRBD1. The junction had 7 bases not matched to a gene; V was cut back by 2 bases and J by 8 bases. CDR1 is SGDLS, CDR2 YYNGEE, per germline. This CDR3 spans 14 amino acids. CDR3 in DNA: TGTGCCAGCAGCGTCTCCGGGACAGGGTCCGGCTACACCTTC. Residues: CASSVSGTGSGYTF.

The V and J genes are TRBV4-2 and TRBJ1-2; the match to TRBD1 covers 11 bases. After removal of 4 bases from V and 6 bases from J, the junction contained 1 base not matched to a gene. The V gene's germline CDR1 is LGHNA and CDR2 YNFKEQ. CDR3 length: 13 residues. The CDR3 nucleotides are TGTGCCAGCAGCCCGGACAGGGGGCATGGCTACACCTTC. Translating gives CASSPDRGHGYTF.

V usage is TRBV3-1 (or the pseudogene TRBV3-2) and J usage is TRBJ2-7, with 8 bases fitting TRBD2. Germline V lookup: CDR1 LGHDT, CDR2 YNNKEL (reference sequence). CDR3 size: 16 residues. After removal of 1 base from V and 3 bases from J, the junction contained 8 bases not matched to a gene. CDR3 sequence (DNA): TGTGCCAGCAGCCAAGGCGTTAGCGGGACCCTCTACGAGCAGTACTTC. As protein: CASSQGVSGTLYEQYF.

This chain uses TRBV2 with TRBJ2-2; 10 positions match TRBD2. Germline V gene sequence: CDR1 SNHLY, CDR2 FYNNEI. The ends lost 4 bases at V and 7 bases at J; junction bases unmatched: 12. The CDR3 runs to 17 residues. The CDR3 nucleotides are TGTGCCAGCAGTGTCGAGCCGGGACTAGCGAAAGGCGGGGAGCTGTTTTTT. This gives the protein CASSVEPGLAKGGELFF.

V and J are TRBV2 and TRBJ1-1, with D perhaps matching TRBD1 (6 bases). The CDR3 contains 13 residues. Germline CDR1 reads SNHLY; CDR2 reads FYNNEI. Deletions cut 10 bases from V and 1 base from J, with 13 bases between. The CDR3 DNA reads TGTGCCACCCATAGACAGGCGAACACTGAAGCTTTCTTT. It is translated as CATHRQANTEAFF.

This clone was detected only a few times. The chain couples TRBV19 to TRBJ1-1; TRBD1 agrees at 11 bases. V lost 10 bases, J lost 3 bases, and 10 bases stayed unmatched. From germline, CDR1 is LNHDA and CDR2 SQIVND (reference sequence). The CDR3 covers 15 residues. CDR3 in DNA: TGTGCCACGACTCGGACAGGGGGCGCGTACACTGAAGCTTTCTTT. Amino acids: CATTRTGGAYTEAFF.

The chain joins TRBV4-1 to TRBJ2-3; 7 positions match TRBD1. V dropped 0 bases and J dropped 10; count of bases not matched to a gene: 10. Per the germline V gene, CDR1 is MGHRA and CDR2 is YSYEKL. The length of the CDR3 is 15 residues. The CDR3 loop reads CASSQDPRRDRAQYF. The CDR3 nucleotides are TGCGCCAGCAGCCAAGATCCACGCCGGGACAGAGCGCAGTATTTT.

The chain uses TRBV6-4 and TRBJ2-3; 9 bases are a match to TRBD2. The CDR3 runs 15 residues. The V gene's germline CDR1 is MRHNA and CDR2 SNTAGT. Trimming cost V 4 bases and J 3 bases; bases outside gene matches: 5. CDR3 protein: CASSARAGGTDTQYF. CDR3 sequence (DNA): TGTGCCAGCAGTGCCCGCGCGGGAGGGACAGATACGCAGTATTTT.

The gene calls are TRBV5-1 and TRBJ1-2; D remains unclear. This CDR3 region has 14 residues. Germline CDR1 SGHRS, CDR2 YFSETQ. V was clipped by 0 bases and J by 8 bases, with 14 bases between them. The CDR3 nucleotides are TGCGCCAGCAGCTTGGGGGCAACGCGTGGCGGCTACACCTTC. Translating gives CASSLGATRGGYTF.

This chain joins TRBV4-1 and TRBJ1-1; D not certain. Trimming stripped 4 bases from V and 7 bases from J, with 13 bases between. This CDR3 region has 13 residues. Germline V CDR1 and CDR2: MGHRA, YSYEKL. CDR3 nucleotide sequence: TGCGCCAGCAGCCGTGATCGGGGTGTTGAAGCTTTCTTT. It yields the protein CASSRDRGVEAFF.

The chain is built from TRBV19 and TRBJ1-6; 8 bases match TRBD1. There are 17 residues in the CDR3. CDR1 and CDR2 from the germline V gene are LNHDA and SQIVND (reference sequence). V gave up 2 bases and J gave up 10 bases; unmatched junction bases: 13. The CDR3 sequence: CASSIPQGARLGSPLHF. CDR3 in DNA: TGTGCCAGTAGTATACCGCAGGGGGCTCGCCTTGGGTCACCCCTCCACTTT.